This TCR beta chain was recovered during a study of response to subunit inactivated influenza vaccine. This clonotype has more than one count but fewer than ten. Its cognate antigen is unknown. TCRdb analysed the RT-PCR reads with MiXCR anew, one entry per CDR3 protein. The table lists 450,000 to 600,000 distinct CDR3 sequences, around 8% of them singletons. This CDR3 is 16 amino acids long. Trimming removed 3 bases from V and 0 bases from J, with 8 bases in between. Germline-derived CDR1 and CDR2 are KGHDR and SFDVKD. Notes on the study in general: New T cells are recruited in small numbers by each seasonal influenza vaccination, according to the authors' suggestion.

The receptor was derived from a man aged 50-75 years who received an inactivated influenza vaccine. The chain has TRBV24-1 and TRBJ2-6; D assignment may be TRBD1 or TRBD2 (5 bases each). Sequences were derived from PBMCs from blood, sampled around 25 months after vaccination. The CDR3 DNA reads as TGTGCCACCAGTGATGGGGACCGCTCTGGGGCCAACGTCCTGACTTTC. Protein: CATSDGDRSGANVLTF.